This TCR beta chain was identified in a study of PD-L1 blockade in urothelial cancer. Clones were sequenced by immunoSEQ multiplex PCR, and TCRdb holds only the in-frame ones, with some missing. The repertoire consists of tens of thousands of clones, with about 83% occurring once and the leading ten covering roughly 1.9%. This sample's time point: pretreatment peripheral blood. Looked up from germline, CDR1 is SGHKS and CDR2 is YYEKEE (reference sequence). Trimming took 4 bases from V and 5 from J, leaving 21 bases between them. The CDR3 extends over 17 amino acids. The clonotype was recovered from a man aged 55 to 70 with urothelial cancer. The material was PBMCs, obtained around atezolizumab (anti-PD-L1) treatment. The J gene is TRBJ1-4, the V gene TRBV5-5, with D possibly TRBD1 on 6 matching bases. Written as DNA, the CDR3 is TGTGCCAGCAGCACAGGGACGGAACTGGTTACCAATGAAAAACTGTTTTTT. Translation: CASSTGTELVTNEKLFF.